This TCR beta chain comes out of a study of CD8+ T cells in alopecia areata. Isolated RNA was reverse transcribed into cDNA used as the sequencing template. Sequencing was performed with immunoSEQ multiplex PCR; in TCRdb, only in-frame clones are kept and a portion is missing. This sample has 45,000 to 70,000 clones, with around 96% found just once. With 3 bases clipped from V and 4 bases from J, the junction kept 8 bases outside the gene matches. Germline assignment: CDR1 KGHSH and CDR2 LQKENI. This CDR3 contains 15 residues. The V gene is TRBV18, the J gene TRBJ1-2; 7 bases are a match to TRBD1. The specimen was CD8+ T cells sorted from blood, collected at week 0. This receptor was identified in a human donor with alopecia areata. This CDR3 is CASSPIVTGSYGYTF. For the CDR3, the DNA is TGTGCCAGCTCACCGATCGTGACAGGGTCCTATGGCTACACCTTC.